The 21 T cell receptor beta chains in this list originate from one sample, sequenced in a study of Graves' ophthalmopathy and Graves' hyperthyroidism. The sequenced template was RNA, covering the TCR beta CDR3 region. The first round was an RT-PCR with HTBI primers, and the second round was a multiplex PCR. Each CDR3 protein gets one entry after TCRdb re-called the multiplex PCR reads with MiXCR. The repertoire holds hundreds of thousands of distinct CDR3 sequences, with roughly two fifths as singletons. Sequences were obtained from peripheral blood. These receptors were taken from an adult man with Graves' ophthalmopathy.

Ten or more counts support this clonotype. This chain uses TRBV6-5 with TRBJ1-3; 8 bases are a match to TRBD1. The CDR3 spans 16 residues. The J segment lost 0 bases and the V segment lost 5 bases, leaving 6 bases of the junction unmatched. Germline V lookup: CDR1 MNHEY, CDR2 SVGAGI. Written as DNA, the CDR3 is TGTGCCAGCAGTCGGGACAGGTGGAGCTCTGGAAACACCATATATTTT. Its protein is CASSRDRWSSGNTIYF.

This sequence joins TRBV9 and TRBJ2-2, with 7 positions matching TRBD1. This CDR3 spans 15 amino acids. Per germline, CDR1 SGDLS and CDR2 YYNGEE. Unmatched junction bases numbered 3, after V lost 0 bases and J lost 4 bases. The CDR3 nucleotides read TGTGCCAGCAGCGTAGGACAGGGTCGCACCGGGGAGCTGTTTTTT. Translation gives CASSVGQGRTGELFF.

The CDR3: CASSWDGGAGDEQYF. In DNA form, the CDR3 reads TGTGCCAGCAGCTGGGACGGGGGGGCAGGCGACGAGCAGTACTTC. This chain links TRBV11-1 with TRBJ2-7, with TRBD2 identical over 8 bases. Looked up from germline, CDR1 is SGHAT and CDR2 is FQDESV (reference sequence). V lost 4 bases to trimming and J lost 5 bases; unmatched junction nucleotides: 10. CDR3 length equals 15 residues. Complete variable domain (other parts from reference TRBV11-1 and TRBJ2-7): EAEVAQSPRYKITEKSQAVAFWCDPISGHATLYWYRQILGQGPELLVQFQDESVVDDSQLPKDRFSAERLKGVDSTLKIQPAELGDSAMYLCASSWDGGAGDEQYFGPGTRLTVT.

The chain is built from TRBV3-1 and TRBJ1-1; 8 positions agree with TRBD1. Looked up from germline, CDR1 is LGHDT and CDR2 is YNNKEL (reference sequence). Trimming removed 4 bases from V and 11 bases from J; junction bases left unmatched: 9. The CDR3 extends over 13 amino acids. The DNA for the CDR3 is TGTGCCAGCAGCCGATCCTCAGGGGGCCAGGCTTTCTTT. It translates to CASSRSSGGQAFF. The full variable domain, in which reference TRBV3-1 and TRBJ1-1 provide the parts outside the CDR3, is DTAVSQTPKYLVTQMGNDKSIKCEQNLGHDTMYWYKQDSKKFLKIMFSYNNKELIINETVPNRFSPKSPDKAHLNLHINSLELGDSAVYFCASSRSSGGQAFFGQGTRLTVV.

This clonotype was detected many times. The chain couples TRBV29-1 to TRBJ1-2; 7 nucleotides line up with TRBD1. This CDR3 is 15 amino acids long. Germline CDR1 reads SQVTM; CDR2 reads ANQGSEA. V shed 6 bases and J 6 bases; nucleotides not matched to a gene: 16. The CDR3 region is CSVGLRQGILDGYTF. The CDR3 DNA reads TGCAGCGTAGGTCTAAGACAGGGAATACTTGATGGCTACACCTTC.

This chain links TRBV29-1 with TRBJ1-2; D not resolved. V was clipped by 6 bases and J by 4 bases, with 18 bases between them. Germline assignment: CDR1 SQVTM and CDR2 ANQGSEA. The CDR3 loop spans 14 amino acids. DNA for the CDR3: TGCAGCGTAGATACAGTGGAAAGGTCCTATGGCTACACCTTC. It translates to CSVDTVERSYGYTF.

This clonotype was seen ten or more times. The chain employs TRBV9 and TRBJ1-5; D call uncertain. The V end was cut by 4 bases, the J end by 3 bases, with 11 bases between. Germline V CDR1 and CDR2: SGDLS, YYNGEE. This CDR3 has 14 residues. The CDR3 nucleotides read TGTGCCAGCAGCCCCGACTGGGACAATCAGCCCCAGCATTTT. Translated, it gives CASSPDWDNQPQHF.

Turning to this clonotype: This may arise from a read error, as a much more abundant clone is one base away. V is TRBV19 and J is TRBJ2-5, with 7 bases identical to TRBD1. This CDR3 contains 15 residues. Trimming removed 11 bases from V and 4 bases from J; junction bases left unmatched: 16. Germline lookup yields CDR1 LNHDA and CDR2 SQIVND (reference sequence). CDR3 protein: CAGSPFGAGGETQYF. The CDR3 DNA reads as TGTGCCGGCAGTCCATTCGGGGCAGGGGGAGAGACCCAGTACTTC.

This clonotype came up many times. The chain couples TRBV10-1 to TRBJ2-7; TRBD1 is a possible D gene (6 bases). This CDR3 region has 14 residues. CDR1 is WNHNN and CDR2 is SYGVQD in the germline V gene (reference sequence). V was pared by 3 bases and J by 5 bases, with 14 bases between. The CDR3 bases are TGCGCCAGCAGTGAAAACAGGGTCCATCACGAGCAGTACTTC. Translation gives CASSENRVHHEQYF.

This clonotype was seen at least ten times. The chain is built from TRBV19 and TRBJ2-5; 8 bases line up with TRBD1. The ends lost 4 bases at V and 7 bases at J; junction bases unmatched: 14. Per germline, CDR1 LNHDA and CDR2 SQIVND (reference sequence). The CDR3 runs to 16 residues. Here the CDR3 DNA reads TGTGCCAGTAGTACGGGGACAGGCCGGGAACTAGCGACCCAGTACTTC. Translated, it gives CASSTGTGRELATQYF.

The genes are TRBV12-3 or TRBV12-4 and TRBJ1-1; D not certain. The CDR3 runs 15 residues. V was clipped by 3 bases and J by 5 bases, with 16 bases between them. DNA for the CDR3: TGTGCCAGCAGTTTCTCCGATTGGGGTACGACTGAAGCTTTCTTT. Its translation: CASSFSDWGTTEAFF.

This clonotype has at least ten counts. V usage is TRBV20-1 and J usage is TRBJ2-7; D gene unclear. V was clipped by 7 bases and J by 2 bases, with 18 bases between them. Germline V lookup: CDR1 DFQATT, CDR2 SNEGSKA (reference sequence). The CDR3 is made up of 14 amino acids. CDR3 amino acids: CSVRSEPLTYEQYF. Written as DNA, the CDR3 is TGCAGTGTTAGGAGCGAACCCTTAACCTACGAGCAGTACTTC.

CDR3 sequence: CSVARQGWSGANVLTF. DNA for the CDR3: TGCAGCGTCGCCCGGCAGGGTTGGTCTGGGGCCAACGTCCTGACTTTC. The chain joins TRBV29-1 to TRBJ2-6, with D possibly being TRBD1 (5 bases). CDR1 and CDR2 (germline): SQVTM, ANQGSEA. V lost 6 bases to trimming and J lost 1 base, with 16 bases between them. The CDR3 contains 16 residues.

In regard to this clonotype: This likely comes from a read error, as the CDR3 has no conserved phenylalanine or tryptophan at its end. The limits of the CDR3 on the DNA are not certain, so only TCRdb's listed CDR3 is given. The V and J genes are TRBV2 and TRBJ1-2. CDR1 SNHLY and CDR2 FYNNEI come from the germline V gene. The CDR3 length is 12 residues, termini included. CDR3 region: CASRGPIDGYAL.

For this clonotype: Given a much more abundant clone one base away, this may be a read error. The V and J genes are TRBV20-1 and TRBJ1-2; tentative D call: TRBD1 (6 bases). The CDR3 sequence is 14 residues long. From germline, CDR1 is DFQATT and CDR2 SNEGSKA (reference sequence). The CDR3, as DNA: TGCAGTGCTACGGGGGGGACAACCCTCCGTCTGCTCGCCTTC. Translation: CSATGGTTLRLLAF.

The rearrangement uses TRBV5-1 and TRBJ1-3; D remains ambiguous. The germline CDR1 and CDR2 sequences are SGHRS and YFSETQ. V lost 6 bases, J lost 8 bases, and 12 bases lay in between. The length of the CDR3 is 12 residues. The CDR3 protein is CASNPGGDTIYF. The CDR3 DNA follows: TGCGCCAGCAACCCTGGCGGGGACACCATATATTTT.

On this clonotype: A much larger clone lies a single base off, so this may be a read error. The CDR3 DNA reads as TGTGCCAGCAGTGACGGGAACAAATTAGGCCCACTCTACTTT. Translation gives CASSDGNKLGPLYF. This chain joins TRBV12-3 or TRBV12-4 and TRBJ1-6; D remains ambiguous. The CDR3 is 14 amino acids.

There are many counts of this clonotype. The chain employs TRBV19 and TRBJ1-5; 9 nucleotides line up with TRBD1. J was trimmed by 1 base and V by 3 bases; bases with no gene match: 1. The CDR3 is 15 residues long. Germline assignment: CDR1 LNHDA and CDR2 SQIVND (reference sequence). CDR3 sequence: CASSMGQGSNQPQHF. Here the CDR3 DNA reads TGTGCCAGTAGTATGGGACAGGGAAGCAATCAGCCCCAGCATTTT.

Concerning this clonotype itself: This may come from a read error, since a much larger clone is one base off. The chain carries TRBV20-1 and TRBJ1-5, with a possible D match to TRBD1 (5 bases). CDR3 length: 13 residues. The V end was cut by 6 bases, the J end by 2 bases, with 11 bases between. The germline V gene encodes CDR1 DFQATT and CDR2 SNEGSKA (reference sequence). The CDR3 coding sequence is TGCAGTGCGAGACGGGACGGCAATCAGCCCCAGCATTTT. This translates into CSARRDGNQPQHF.

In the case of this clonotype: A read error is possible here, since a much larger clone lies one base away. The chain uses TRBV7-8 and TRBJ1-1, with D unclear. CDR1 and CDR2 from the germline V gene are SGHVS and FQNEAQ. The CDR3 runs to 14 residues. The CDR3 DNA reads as TGTGCCAGCAGTTTTTCCCGGGAGAACACTGAAGCTTCCTTT. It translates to CASSFSRENTEASF.

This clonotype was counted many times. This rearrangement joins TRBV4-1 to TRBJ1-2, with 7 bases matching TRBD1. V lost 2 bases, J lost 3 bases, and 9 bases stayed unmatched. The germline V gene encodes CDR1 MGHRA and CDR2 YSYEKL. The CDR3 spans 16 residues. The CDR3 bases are TGCGCCAGCAGCCAAATGCAGGGGGTTTTGGACTATGGCTACACCTTC. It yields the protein CASSQMQGVLDYGYTF.